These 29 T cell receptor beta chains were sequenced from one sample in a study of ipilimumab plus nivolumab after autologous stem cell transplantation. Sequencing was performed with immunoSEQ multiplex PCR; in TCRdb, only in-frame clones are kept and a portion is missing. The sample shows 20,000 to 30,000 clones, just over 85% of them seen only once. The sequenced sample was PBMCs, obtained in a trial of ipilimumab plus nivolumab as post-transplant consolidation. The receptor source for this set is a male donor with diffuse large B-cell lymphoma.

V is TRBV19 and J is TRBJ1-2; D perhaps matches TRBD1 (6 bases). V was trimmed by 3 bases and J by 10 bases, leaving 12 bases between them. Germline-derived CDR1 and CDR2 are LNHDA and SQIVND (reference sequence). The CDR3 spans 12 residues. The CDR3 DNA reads TGTGCCAGTAGTATGGGCAGGGGAGTCTACACCTTC. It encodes CASSMGRGVYTF.

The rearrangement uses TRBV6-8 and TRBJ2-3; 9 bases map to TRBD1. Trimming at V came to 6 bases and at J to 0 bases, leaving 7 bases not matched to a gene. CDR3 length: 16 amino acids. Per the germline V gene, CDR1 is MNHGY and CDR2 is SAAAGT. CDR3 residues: CASSYRDRDSTDTQYF. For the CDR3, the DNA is TGTGCCAGCAGCTACCGGGACAGGGATAGCACAGATACGCAGTATTTT.

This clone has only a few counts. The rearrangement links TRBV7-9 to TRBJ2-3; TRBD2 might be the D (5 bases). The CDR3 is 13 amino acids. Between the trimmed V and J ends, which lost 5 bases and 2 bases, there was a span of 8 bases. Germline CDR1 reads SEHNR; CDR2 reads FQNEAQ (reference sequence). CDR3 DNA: TGTGCCAGCAGCGCCGGGAACACAGATACGCAGTATTTT. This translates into CASSAGNTDTQYF.

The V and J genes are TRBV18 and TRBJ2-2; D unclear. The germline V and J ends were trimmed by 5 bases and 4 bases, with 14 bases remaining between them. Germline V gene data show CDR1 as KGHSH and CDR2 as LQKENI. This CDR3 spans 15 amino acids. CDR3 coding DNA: TGTGCCAGCTCAGCTCGGATTGGCCTCACCGGGGAGCTGTTTTTT. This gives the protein CASSARIGLTGELFF.

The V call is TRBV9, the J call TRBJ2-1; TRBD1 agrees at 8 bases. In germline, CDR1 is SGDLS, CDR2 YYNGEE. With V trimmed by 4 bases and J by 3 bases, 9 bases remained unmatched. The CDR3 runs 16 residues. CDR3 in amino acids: CASSPRTGLLYNEQFF. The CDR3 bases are TGTGCCAGCAGCCCCCGGACAGGGCTCCTCTACAATGAGCAGTTCTTC.

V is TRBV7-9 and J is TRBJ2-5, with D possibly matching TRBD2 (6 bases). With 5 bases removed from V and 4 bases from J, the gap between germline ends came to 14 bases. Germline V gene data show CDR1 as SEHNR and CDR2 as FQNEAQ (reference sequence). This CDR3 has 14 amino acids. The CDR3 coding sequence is TGTGCCAGCAGCGCCCATGGGGGGAGAGAGACCCAGTACTTC. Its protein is CASSAHGGRETQYF.

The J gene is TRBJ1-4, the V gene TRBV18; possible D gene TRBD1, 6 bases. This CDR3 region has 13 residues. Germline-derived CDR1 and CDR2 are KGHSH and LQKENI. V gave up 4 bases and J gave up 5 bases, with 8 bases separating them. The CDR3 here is CASSRGLNEKLFF. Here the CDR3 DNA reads TGTGCCAGCTCACGGGGGCTGAATGAAAAACTGTTTTTT.

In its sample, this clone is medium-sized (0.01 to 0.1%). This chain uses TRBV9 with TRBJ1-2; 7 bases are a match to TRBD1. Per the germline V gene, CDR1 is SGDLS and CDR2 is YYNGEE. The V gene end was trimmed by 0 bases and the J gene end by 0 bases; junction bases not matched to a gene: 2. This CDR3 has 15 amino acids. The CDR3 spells CASSVVGGANYGYTF. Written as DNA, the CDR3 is TGTGCCAGCAGCGTAGTAGGGGGCGCTAACTATGGCTACACCTTC.

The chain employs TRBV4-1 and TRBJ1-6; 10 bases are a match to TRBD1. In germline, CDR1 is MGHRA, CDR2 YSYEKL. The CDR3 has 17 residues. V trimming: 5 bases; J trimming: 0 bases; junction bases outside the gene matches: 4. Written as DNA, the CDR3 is TGCGCCAGCAGCGTGGACAGGGGGAGCTCCTATAATTCACCCCTCCACTTT. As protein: CASSVDRGSSYNSPLHF.

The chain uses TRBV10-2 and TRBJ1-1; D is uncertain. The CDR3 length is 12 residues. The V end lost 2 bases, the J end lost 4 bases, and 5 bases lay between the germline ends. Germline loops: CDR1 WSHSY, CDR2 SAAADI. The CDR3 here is CASSERTTEAFF. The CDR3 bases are TGCGCCAGCAGTGAGCGCACCACTGAAGCTTTCTTT.

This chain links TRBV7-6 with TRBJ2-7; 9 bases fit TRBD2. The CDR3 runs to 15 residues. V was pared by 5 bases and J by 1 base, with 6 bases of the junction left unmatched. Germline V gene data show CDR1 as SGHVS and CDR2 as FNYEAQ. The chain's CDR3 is CASSPLAGLSYEQYF. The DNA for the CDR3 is TGTGCCAGCAGCCCCCTAGCGGGGCTTTCCTACGAGCAGTACTTC.

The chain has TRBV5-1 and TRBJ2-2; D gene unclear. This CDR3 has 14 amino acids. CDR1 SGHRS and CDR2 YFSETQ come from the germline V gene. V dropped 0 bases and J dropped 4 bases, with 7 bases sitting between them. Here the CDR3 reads CASSLAGGTGELFF. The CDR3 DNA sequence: TGCGCCAGCAGCTTGGCCGGTGGCACCGGGGAGCTGTTTTTT.

CDR3 in DNA: TGTGCCAGCAGATCAGGGGGGTATGCAGGGTACGAGCAGTACTTC. Its protein is CASRSGGYAGYEQYF. V usage is TRBV6-5 and J usage is TRBJ2-7, with D possibly being TRBD1 (7 bases). From germline, CDR1 is MNHEY and CDR2 SVGAGI. This CDR3 is 15 amino acids long. Between the trimmed V and J ends, which lost 6 bases and 4 bases, there was a span of 19 bases.

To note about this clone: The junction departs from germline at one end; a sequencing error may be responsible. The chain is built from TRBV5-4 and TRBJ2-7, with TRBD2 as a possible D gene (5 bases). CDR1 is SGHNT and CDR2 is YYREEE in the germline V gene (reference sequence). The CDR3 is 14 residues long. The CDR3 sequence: CASSQTTGIYEQYF. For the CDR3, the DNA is TGCGCCAGCAGCCAAACCACCGGGATCTACGAGCAGTACTTC.

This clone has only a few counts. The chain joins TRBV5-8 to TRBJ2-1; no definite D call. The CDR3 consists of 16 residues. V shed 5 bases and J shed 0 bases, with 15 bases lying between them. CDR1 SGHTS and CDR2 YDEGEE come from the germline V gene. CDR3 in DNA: TGTGCCAGCAGGTCTCCCTTAGGCGGCTCCTACAATGAGCAGTTCTTC. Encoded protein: CASRSPLGGSYNEQFF.

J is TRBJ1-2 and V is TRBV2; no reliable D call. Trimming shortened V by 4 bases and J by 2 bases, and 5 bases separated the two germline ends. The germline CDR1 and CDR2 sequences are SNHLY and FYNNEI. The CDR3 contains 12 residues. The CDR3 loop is CASSGENYGYTF. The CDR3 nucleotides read TGTGCCAGCAGTGGAGAGAACTATGGCTACACCTTC. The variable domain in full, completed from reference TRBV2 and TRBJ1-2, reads EPEVTQTPSHQVTQMGQEVILRCVPISNHLYFYWYRQILGQKVEFLVSFYNNEISEKSEIFDDQFSVERPDGSNFTLKIRSTKLEDSAMYFCASSGENYGYTFGSGTRLTVV.

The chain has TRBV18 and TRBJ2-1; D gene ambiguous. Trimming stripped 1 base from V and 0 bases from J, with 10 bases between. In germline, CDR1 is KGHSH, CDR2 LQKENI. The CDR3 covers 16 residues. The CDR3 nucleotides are TGTGCCAGCTCACCACTCACACATAGCTCCTACAATGAGCAGTTCTTC. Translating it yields CASSPLTHSSYNEQFF.

Here the CDR3 reads CSAPANYGYTF. The CDR3 region has the DNA TGCAGTGCTCCCGCTAACTATGGCTACACCTTC. V and J are TRBV20-1 and TRBJ1-2, with D uncertain. Germline V CDR1 and CDR2: DFQATT, SNEGSKA (reference sequence). CDR3 length: 11 amino acids. V dropped 5 bases and J dropped 0 bases, with 4 bases sitting between them.

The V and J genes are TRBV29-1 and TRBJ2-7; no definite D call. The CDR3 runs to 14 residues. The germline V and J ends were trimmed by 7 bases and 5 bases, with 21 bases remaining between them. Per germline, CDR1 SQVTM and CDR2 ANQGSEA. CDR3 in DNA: TGCAGCGCACAAACACAGCCTCCCCTCCACGAGCAGTACTTC. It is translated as CSAQTQPPLHEQYF.

CDR3: CASISTGYKNTEAFF. DNA of the CDR3: TGTGCCAGTATCTCCACCGGGTATAAGAACACTGAAGCTTTCTTT. The genes are TRBV19 and TRBJ1-1; D ambiguous. In germline, CDR1 is LNHDA, CDR2 SQIVND (reference sequence). V lost 7 bases and J lost 1, with 16 bases in between. CDR3 length: 15 residues.

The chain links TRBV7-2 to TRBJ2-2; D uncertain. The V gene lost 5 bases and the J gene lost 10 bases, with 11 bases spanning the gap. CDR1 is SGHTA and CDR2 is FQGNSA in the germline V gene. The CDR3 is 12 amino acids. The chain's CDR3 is CASSPRSAELFF. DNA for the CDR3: TGTGCCAGCAGCCCCCGGAGCGCGGAGCTGTTTTTT.

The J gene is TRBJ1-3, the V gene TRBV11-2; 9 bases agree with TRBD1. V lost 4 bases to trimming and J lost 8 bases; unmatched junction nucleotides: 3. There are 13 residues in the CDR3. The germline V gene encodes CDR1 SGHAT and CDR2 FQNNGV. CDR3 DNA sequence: TGTGCCAGCAGCTACAGGGGGCAGGACACCATATATTTT. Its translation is CASSYRGQDTIYF.

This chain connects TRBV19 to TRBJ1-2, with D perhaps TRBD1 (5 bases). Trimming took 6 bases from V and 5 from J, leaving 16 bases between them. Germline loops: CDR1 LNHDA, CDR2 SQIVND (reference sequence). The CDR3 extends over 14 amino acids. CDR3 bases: TGTGCCAGTAGACTGTCGACAGAACCTTATGGCTACACCTTC. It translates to CASRLSTEPYGYTF.

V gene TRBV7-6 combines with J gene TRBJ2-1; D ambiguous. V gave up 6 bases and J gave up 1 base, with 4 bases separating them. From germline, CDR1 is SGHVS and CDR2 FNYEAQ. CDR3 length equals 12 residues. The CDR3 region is CASSVSYNEQFF. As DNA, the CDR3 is TGTGCCAGCAGTGTTTCCTACAATGAGCAGTTCTTC.

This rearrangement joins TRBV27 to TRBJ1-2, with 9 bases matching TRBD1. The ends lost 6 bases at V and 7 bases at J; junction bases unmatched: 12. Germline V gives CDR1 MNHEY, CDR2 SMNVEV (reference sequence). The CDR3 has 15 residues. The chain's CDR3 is CASSPLGQGVGGYTF. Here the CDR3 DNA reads TGTGCCAGCAGCCCCTTGGGACAGGGTGTAGGTGGCTACACCTTC.

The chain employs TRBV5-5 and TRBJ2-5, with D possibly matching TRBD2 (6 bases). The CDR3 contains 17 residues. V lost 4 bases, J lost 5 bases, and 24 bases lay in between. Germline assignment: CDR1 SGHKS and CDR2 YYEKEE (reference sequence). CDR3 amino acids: CASSPARGGGSLETQYF. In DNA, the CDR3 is TGTGCCAGCAGCCCCGCCCGGGGAGGCGGCAGCCTGGAGACCCAGTACTTC.

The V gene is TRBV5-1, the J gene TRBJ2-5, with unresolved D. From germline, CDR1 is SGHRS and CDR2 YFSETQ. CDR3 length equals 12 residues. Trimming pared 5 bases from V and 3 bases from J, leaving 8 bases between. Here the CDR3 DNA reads TGCGCCAGCAGGGGCGTGGAAGAGACCCAGTACTTC. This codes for CASRGVEETQYF.

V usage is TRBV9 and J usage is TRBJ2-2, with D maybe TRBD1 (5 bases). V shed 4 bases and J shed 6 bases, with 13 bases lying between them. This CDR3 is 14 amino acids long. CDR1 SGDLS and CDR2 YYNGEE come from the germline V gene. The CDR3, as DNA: TGTGCCAGCAGCTCCCTCCAGGGCCCCGGGGAGCTGTTTTTT. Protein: CASSSLQGPGELFF.

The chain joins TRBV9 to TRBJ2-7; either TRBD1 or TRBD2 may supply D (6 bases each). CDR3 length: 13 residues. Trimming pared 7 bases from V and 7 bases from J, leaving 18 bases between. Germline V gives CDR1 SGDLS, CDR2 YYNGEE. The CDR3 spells CASARFLGGEQYF. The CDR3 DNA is TGTGCCAGCGCCAGATTCTTAGGGGGGGAGCAGTACTTC.